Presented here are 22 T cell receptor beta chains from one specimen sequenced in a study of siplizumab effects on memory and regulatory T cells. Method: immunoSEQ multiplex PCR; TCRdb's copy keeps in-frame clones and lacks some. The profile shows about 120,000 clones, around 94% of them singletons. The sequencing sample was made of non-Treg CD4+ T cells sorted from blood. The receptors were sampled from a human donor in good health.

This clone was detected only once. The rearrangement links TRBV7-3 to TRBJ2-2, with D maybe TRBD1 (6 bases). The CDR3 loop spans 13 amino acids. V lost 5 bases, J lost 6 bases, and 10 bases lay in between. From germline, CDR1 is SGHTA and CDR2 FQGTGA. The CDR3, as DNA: TGTGCCAGCAGCCTCACAGGGCCCGGGGAGCTGTTTTTT. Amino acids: CASSLTGPGELFF.

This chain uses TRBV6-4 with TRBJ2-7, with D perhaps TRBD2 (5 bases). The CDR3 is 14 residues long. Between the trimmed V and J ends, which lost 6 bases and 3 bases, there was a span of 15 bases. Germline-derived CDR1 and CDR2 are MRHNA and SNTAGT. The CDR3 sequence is CASSLEGWGYEQYF. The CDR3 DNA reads TGTGCCAGCAGCCTAGAGGGATGGGGCTACGAGCAGTACTTC.

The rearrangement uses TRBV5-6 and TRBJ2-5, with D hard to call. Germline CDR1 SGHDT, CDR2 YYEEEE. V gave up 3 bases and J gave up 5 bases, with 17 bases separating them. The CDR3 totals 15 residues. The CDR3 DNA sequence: TGTGCCAGCAGCTATGGGGTGCGGCCCCAGGAGACCCAGTACTTC. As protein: CASSYGVRPQETQYF.

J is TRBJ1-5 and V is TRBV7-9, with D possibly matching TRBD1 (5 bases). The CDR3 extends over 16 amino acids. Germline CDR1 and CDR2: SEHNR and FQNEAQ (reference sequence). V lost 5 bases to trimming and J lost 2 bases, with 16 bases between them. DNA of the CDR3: TGTGCCAGCAGCATAACCCGGGACGGACGCAATCAGCCCCAGCATTTT. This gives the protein CASSITRDGRNQPQHF.

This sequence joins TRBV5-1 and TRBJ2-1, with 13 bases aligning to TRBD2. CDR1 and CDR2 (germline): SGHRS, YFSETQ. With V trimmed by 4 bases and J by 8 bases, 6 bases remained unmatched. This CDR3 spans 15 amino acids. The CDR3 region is CASSHGLAGADEQFF. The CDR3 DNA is TGCGCCAGCAGCCACGGACTAGCGGGAGCCGATGAGCAGTTCTTC.

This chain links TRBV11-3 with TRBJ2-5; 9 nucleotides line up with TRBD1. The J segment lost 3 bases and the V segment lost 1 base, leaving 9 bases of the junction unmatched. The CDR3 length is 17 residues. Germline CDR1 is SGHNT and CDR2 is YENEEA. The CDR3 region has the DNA TGTGCCAGCAGCTTAGGGACAGGGGCCCCCCGGGAAGAGACCCAGTACTTC. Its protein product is CASSLGTGAPREETQYF.

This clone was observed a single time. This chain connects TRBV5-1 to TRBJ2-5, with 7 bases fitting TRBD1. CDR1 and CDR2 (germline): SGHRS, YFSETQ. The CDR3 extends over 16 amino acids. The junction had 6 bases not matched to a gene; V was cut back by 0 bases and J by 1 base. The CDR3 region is CASSLGIRGTQETQYF. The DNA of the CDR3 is TGCGCCAGCAGCTTGGGAATCAGGGGGACCCAAGAGACCCAGTACTTC.

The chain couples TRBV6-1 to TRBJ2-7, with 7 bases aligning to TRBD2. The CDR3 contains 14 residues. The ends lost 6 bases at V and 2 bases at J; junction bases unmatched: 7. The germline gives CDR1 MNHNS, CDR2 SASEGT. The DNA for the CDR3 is TGTGCCAGCAGAGCTAGCGGAGCGGCCTACGAGCAGTACTTC. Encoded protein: CASRASGAAYEQYF.

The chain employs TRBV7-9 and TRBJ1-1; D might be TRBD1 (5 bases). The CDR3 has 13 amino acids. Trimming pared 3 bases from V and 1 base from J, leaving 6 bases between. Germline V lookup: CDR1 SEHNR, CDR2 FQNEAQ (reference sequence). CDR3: CASSFQGNTEAFF. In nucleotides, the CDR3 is TGTGCCAGCAGCTTTCAGGGGAACACTGAAGCTTTCTTT.

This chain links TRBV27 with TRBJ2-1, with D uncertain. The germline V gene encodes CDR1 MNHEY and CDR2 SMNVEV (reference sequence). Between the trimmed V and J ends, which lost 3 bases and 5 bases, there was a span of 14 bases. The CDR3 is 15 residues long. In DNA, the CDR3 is TGTGCCAGCAGTTTGGGCAGAACTATACACAATGAGCAGTTCTTC. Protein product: CASSLGRTIHNEQFF.

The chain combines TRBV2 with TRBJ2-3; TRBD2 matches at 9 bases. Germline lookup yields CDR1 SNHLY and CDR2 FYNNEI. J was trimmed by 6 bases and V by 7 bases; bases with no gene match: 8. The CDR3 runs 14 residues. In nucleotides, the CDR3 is TGTGCCAGCAAGCGGGAGGTAAATCTGGATACGCAGTATTTT. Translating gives CASKREVNLDTQYF.

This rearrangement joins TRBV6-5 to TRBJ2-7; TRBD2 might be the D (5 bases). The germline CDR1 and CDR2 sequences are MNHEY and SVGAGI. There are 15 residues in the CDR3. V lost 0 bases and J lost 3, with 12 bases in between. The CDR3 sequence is CASSYSGGSGYEQYF. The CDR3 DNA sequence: TGTGCCAGCAGTTACTCAGGTGGGAGTGGCTACGAGCAGTACTTC.

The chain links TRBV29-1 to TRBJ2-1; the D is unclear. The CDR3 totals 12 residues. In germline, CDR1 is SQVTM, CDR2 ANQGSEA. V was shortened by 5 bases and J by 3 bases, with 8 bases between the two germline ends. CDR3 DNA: TGCAGCGTTCTACCTAACTACAATGAGCAGTTCTTC. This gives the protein CSVLPNYNEQFF.

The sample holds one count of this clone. CDR3 sequence: CATSRDGEYGYTF. The DNA for the CDR3 is TGTGCCACCAGCAGAGATGGGGAGTATGGCTACACCTTC. The V gene is TRBV15, the J gene TRBJ1-2; D is unclear. Trimming left V 0 bases short and J 5 bases short, with 7 bases between. CDR1 and CDR2 (germline): LNHNV, YYDKDF (reference sequence). This CDR3 region has 13 residues.

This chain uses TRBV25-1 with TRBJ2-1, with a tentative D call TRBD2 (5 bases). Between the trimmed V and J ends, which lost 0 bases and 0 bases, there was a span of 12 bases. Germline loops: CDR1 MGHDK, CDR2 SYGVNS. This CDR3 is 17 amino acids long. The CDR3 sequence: CASSEYRGLSSYNEQFF. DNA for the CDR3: TGTGCCAGCAGTGAATATCGAGGGTTGAGCTCCTACAATGAGCAGTTCTTC.

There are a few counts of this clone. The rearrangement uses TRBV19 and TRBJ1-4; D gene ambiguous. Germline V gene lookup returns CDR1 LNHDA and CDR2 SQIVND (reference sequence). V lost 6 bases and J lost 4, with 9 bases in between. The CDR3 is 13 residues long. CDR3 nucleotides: TGTGCCAGTAGCCAGGAGAGTAATGAAAAACTGTTTTTT. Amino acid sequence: CASSQESNEKLFF.

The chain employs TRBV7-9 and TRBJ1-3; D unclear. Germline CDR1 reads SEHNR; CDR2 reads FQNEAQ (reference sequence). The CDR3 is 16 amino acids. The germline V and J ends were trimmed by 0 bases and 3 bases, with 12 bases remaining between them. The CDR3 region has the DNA TGTGCCAGCAGCTTAGCGGGCCTCCTGCGTGGAAACACCATATATTTT. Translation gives CASSLAGLLRGNTIYF. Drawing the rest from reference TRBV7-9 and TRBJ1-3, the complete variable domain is DTGVSQNPRHKITKRGQNVTFRCDPISEHNRLYWYRQTLGQGPEFLTYFQNEAQLEKSRLLSDRFSAERPKGSFSTLEIQRTEQGDSAMYLCASSLAGLLRGNTIYFGEGSWLTVV.

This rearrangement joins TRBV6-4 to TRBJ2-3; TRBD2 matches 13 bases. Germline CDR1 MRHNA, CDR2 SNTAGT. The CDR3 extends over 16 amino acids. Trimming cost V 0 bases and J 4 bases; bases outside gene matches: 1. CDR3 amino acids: CASSDSTSGRPDTQYF. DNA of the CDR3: TGTGCCAGCAGTGACTCGACTAGCGGGAGGCCAGATACGCAGTATTTT.

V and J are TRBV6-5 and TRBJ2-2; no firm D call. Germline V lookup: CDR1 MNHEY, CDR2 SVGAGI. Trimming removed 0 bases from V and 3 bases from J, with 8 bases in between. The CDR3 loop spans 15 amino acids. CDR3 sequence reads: CASSYSGPYTGELFF. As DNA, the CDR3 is TGTGCCAGCAGTTACTCTGGGCCCTACACCGGGGAGCTGTTTTTT.

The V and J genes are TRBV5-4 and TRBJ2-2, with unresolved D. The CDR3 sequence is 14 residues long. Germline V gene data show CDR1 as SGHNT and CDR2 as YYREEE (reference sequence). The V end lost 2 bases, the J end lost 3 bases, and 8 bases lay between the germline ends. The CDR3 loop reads CASSFIRDTGELFF. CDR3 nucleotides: TGTGCCAGCAGCTTCATTAGGGACACCGGGGAGCTGTTTTTT.

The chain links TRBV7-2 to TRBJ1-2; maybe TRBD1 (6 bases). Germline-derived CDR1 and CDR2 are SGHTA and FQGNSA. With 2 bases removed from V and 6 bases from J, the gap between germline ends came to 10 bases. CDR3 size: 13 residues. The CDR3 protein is CASSLSGTNGYTF. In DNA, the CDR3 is TGTGCCAGCAGCTTATCCGGGACAAATGGCTACACCTTC.

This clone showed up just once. As DNA, the CDR3 is TGTGCCAGCAGCCAAGACCCCACTGGGGTGGAGACCCAGTACTTC. The encoded protein is CASSQDPTGVETQYF. The V and J genes are TRBV4-2 and TRBJ2-5; D unresolved. This CDR3 spans 15 amino acids. Trimming took off 0 bases at V and 5 bases at J, with 13 bases between the two ends. Germline values: CDR1 LGHNA, CDR2 YNFKEQ.